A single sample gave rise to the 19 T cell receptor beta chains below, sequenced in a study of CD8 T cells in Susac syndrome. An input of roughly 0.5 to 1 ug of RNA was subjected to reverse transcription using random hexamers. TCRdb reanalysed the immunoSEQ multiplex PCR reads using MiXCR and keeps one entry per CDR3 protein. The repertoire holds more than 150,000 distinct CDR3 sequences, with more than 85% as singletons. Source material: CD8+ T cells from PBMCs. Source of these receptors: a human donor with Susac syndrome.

This chain's CDR3 is CASSAHGQEVGYGYTF. CDR3 DNA sequence: TGTGCCAGCAGCGCGCACGGACAGGAAGTCGGCTATGGCTACACCTTC. The V and J genes are TRBV9 and TRBJ1-2, with TRBD1 identical over 7 bases. The ends lost 3 bases at V and 4 bases at J; junction bases unmatched: 12. CDR1 SGDLS and CDR2 YYNGEE come from the germline V gene. The CDR3 has 16 amino acids.

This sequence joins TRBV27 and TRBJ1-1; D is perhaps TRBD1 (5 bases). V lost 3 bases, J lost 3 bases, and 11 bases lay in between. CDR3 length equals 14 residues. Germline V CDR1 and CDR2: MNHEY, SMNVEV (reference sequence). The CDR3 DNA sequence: TGTGCCAGCAGTTTTGATCAGGGATACACTGAAGCTTTCTTT. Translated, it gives CASSFDQGYTEAFF.

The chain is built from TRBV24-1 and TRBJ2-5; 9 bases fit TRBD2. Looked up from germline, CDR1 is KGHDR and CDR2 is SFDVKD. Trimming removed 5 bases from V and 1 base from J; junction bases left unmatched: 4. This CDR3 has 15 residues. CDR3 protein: CATSASGILQETQYF. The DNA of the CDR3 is TGTGCCACCAGTGCTAGCGGGATCCTCCAAGAGACCCAGTACTTC.

This CDR3 is CASSMTGAYEQYF. The CDR3, as DNA: TGTGCCAGCAGCATGACAGGAGCCTACGAGCAGTACTTC. This sequence joins TRBV6-5 and TRBJ2-7, with D possibly matching TRBD1 (6 bases). This CDR3 contains 13 residues. Germline CDR1 and CDR2: MNHEY and SVGAGI. Trimming took 6 bases from V and 2 from J, leaving 11 bases between them.

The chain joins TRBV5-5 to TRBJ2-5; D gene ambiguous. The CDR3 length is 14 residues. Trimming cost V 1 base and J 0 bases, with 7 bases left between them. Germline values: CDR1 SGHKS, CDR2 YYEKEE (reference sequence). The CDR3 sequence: CASSLWGNQETQYF. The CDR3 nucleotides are TGTGCCAGCAGCTTGTGGGGTAACCAAGAGACCCAGTACTTC.

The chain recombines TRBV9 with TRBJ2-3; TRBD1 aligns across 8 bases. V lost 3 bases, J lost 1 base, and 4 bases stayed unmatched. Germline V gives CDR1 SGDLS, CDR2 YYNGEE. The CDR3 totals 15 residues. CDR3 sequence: CASSARGHGTDTQYF. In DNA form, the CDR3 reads TGTGCCAGCAGCGCCAGGGGGCACGGCACAGATACGCAGTATTTT. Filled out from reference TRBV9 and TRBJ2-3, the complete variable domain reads DSGVTQTPKHLITATGQRVTLRCSPRSGDLSVYWYQQSLDQGLQFLIQYYNGEERAKGNILERFSAQQFPDLHSELNLSSLELGDSALYFCASSARGHGTDTQYFGPGTRLTVL.

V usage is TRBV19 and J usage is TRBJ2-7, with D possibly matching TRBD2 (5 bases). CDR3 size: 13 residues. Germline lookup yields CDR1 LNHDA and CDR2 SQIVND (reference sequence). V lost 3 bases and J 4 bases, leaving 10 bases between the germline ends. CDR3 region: CASSMKGAYEQYF. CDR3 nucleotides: TGTGCCAGTAGTATGAAGGGAGCATACGAGCAGTACTTC.

The CDR3 DNA sequence: TGCGCCAGCAGCCCTGACGGGACTAGCTCCTACGAGCAGTACTTC. Translating it yields CASSPDGTSSYEQYF. This rearrangement joins TRBV5-1 to TRBJ2-7; TRBD2 matches at 8 bases. The germline V gene encodes CDR1 SGHRS and CDR2 YFSETQ. The length of the CDR3 is 15 residues. Unmatched junction bases numbered 6, after V lost 4 bases and J lost 0 bases.

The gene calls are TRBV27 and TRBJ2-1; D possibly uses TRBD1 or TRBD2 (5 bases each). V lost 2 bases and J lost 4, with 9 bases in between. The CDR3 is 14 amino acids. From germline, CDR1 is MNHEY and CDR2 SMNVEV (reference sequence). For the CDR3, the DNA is TGTGCCAGCAGTTTACTGGGACCTTACAATGAGCAGTTCTTC. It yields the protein CASSLLGPYNEQFF.

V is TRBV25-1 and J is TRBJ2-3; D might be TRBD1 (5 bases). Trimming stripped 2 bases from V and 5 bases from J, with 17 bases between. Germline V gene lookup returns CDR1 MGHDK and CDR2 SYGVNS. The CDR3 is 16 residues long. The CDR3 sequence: CASSEPDRARRDTQYF. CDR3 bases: TGTGCCAGCAGTGAACCCGACAGAGCGCGTAGAGATACGCAGTATTTT.

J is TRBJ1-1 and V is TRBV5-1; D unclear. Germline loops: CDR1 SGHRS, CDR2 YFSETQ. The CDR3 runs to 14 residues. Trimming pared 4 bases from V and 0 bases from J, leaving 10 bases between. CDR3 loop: CASSAEDMNTEAFF. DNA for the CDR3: TGCGCCAGCAGCGCAGAAGATATGAACACTGAAGCTTTCTTT.

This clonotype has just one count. For the CDR3, the DNA is TGTGCCAGCAGCTTAGATAGCTATGAGCAGTTCTTC. This translates into CASSLDSYEQFF. This chain uses TRBV11-2 with TRBJ2-1; D is uncertain. This CDR3 has 12 amino acids. V was pared by 0 bases and J by 8 bases, with 5 bases between. CDR1 is SGHAT, CDR2 FQNNGV, per germline.

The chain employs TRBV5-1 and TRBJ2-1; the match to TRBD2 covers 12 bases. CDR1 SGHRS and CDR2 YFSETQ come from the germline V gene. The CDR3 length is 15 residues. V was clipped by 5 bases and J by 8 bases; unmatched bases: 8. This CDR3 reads CASRGLAGGSYEQFF. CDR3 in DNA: TGCGCCAGCAGAGGCCTAGCGGGAGGGTCGTATGAGCAGTTCTTC.

Here the CDR3 DNA reads TGTGCCAGCAGGCGCACAGGACGGCCGAACACTGAAGCTTTCTTT. It encodes CASRRTGRPNTEAFF. V and J are TRBV12-3 or TRBV12-4 and TRBJ1-1, with D tentatively TRBD1 (5 bases). CDR3 length: 15 residues. The V end was cut by 6 bases, the J end by 1 base, with 15 bases between.

The CDR3 region has the DNA TGTGCCAGCAGTCCCACTAGCGGGAGGATCGCAGGGCGCGAGCAGTACTTC. Protein: CASSPTSGRIAGREQYF. The chain couples TRBV12-3 or TRBV12-4 to TRBJ2-7; 12 bases match TRBD2. The V gene end was trimmed by 5 bases and the J gene end by 6 bases; junction bases not matched to a gene: 14. The CDR3 is 17 amino acids.

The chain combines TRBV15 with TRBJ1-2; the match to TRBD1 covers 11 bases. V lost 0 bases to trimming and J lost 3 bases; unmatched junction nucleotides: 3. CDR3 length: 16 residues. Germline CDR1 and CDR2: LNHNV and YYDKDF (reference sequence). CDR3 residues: CATSRDKGQGDYGYTF. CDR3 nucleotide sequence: TGTGCCACCAGCAGAGATAAGGGACAGGGGGACTATGGCTACACCTTC.

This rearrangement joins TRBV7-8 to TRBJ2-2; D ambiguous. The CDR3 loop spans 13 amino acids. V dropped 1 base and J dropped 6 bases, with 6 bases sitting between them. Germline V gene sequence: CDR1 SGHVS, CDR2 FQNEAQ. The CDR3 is CASSLGLAGELFF. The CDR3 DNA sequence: TGTGCCAGCAGCTTAGGTCTCGCCGGGGAGCTGTTTTTT.

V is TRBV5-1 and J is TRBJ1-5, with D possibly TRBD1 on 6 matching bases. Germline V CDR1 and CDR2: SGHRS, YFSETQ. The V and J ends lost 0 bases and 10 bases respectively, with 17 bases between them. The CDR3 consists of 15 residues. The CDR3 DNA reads TGCGCCAGCAGCTTGGGTCCCGGGGGCGACCAACCCCAGCATTTT. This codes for CASSLGPGGDQPQHF.

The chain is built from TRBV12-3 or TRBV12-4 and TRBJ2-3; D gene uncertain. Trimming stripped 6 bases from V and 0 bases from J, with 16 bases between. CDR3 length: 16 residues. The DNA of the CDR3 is TGTGCCAGCAGGGCCGAGGAGCTAGATAGCACAGATACGCAGTATTTT. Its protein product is CASRAEELDSTDTQYF.